Shown below are 24 T cell receptor beta chains from a single sample sequenced in a study of blood T cells in healthy people across ages. For the second PCR, which ran for 7 to 11 cycles, a sample-barcoded 5' primer and a J-beta primer mix were used. TCRdb itself ran the 5' RACE reads through MiXCR, one entry per CDR3 protein. The sample holds a few hundred thousand distinct CDR3 sequences; 45% to 65% are singletons and the top ten take roughly 51%. The sequenced sample consisted of blood. These receptors were obtained from a man in his 60s in good health.

This clonotype was seen many times. This chain joins TRBV27 and TRBJ2-4, with D perhaps matching TRBD1 (5 bases). V was pared by 6 bases and J by 0 bases, with 15 bases between. Germline CDR1 MNHEY, CDR2 SMNVEV (reference sequence). CDR3 length: 16 residues. In nucleotides, the CDR3 is TGTGCCAGCAGCCCATCGACAGTCCTAGCCAAAAACATTCAGTACTTC. Translating gives CASSPSTVLAKNIQYF.

The rearrangement links TRBV13 to TRBJ2-4, with 7 bases that match TRBD1. Germline values: CDR1 PRHDT, CDR2 FYEKMQ (reference sequence). The CDR3 loop spans 15 amino acids. The trim removed 5 bases at V and 13 bases at J, leaving 17 bases unmatched. The CDR3 here is CASSRDSASYNEQYF. In nucleotides, the CDR3 is TGTGCCAGCAGCAGGGACAGCGCCTCCTACAATGAGCAGTACTTC.

The chain has TRBV3-1 and TRBJ2-3; TRBD1 is a possible D gene (5 bases). The CDR3 runs 16 residues. Between the trimmed V and J ends, which lost 3 bases and 1 base, there was a span of 14 bases. Per germline, CDR1 LGHDT and CDR2 YNNKEL (reference sequence). The CDR3 DNA reads TGTGCCAGCAGCCAGCAGGGTTCCGCTCGCACAGATACGCAGTATTTT. This translates into CASSQQGSARTDTQYF.

The genes are TRBV20-1 and TRBJ2-4, with D perhaps matching TRBD1 or TRBD2 (5 bases each). The J call may be in error: the DNA end matches TRBJ2-7 better. The CDR3 spans 13 residues. In germline, CDR1 is DFQATT, CDR2 SNEGSKA (reference sequence). The CDR3 DNA follows: TGCAGTGCTAGAGTGGGACGGTCCTACGAGCAGTACTTC. Translation: CSARVGRSYEQYF.

The genes are TRBV28 and TRBJ2-7, with no clear D. The ends were cut back, 3 bases at V and 6 bases at J, with 18 bases in the middle. CDR3 length equals 15 residues. Germline V lookup: CDR1 MDHEN, CDR2 SYDVKM. The CDR3 reads CASSLLGINSGEQYF. CDR3 in DNA: TGTGCCAGCAGTTTGCTCGGAATTAACAGTGGCGAGCAGTACTTC.

The chain joins TRBV7-2 to TRBJ1-5, with D unclear. Germline V lookup: CDR1 SGHTA, CDR2 FQGNSA. CDR3 length: 13 residues. Trimming removed 5 bases from V and 5 bases from J, with 10 bases in between. CDR3 DNA sequence: TGTGCCAGCAGCCCCCGACGGGATCAGCCCCAGCATTTT. Its translation: CASSPRRDQPQHF.

This chain uses TRBV20-1 with TRBJ2-5; TRBD2 agrees at 9 bases. Germline CDR1 and CDR2: DFQATT and SNEGSKA (reference sequence). The J segment lost 2 bases and the V segment lost 7 bases, leaving 5 bases of the junction unmatched. CDR3 length equals 13 residues. The chain's CDR3 is CSGGSGRQETQYF. The CDR3 DNA is TGCAGTGGGGGTAGCGGGAGACAAGAGACCCAGTACTTC.

The chain links TRBV3-1 to TRBJ1-6; D unclear. V was pared by 3 bases and J by 7 bases, with 10 bases between. Germline CDR1 and CDR2: LGHDT and YNNKEL (reference sequence). The CDR3 is 14 residues long. CDR3 coding DNA: TGTGCCAGCAGCCATTCAACAGCCAATTCACCCCTCCACTTT. Translated: CASSHSTANSPLHF.

The chain combines TRBV20-1 with TRBJ1-4; 7 bases fit TRBD1. This CDR3 comprises 18 residues. With 6 bases clipped from V and 0 bases from J, the junction kept 16 bases outside the gene matches. Germline lookup yields CDR1 DFQATT and CDR2 SNEGSKA (reference sequence). This CDR3 is CSAPLGGPGGATNEKLFF. The CDR3 DNA is TGCAGTGCCCCACTAGGGGGGCCAGGGGGTGCAACTAATGAAAAACTGTTTTTT.

Remarks on this clonotype: At one end the junction does not follow the germline gene, possibly because of a read error. Written as DNA, the CDR3 is TGTGCCAGCAGTAAAACTAGCCGGGGAAGCACAGTTACGCAGTATTTT. This gives the protein CASSKTSRGSTVTQYF. The chain joins TRBV25-1 to TRBJ2-3; the D gene is possibly TRBD2 (6 bases). The CDR3 has 16 amino acids. The germline V gene encodes CDR1 MGHDK and CDR2 SYGVNS.

This clonotype was detected only a few times. V gene TRBV7-9 combines with J gene TRBJ2-5; D call uncertain. There are 15 residues in the CDR3. V was shortened by 1 base and J by 0 bases, with 9 bases between the two germline ends. Germline-derived CDR1 and CDR2 are SEHNR and FQNEAQ (reference sequence). The chain's CDR3 is CASSLDGGYQETQYF. The CDR3 nucleotides read TGTGCCAGCAGCTTAGACGGTGGGTACCAAGAGACCCAGTACTTC.

J is TRBJ2-7 and V is TRBV5-1; 7 positions agree with TRBD2. V lost 4 bases and J lost 5; bases outside the gene matches: 9. In germline, CDR1 is SGHRS, CDR2 YFSETQ. The CDR3 spans 14 residues. The CDR3 nucleotides are TGCGCCAGCAGCGCGGGACTAAGCGGGCACGAGCAGTACTTC. It translates to CASSAGLSGHEQYF. Based on the CDR3 plus reference TRBV5-1 and TRBJ2-7, the full variable domain is KAGVTQTPRYLIKTRGQQVTLSCSPISGHRSVSWYQQTPGQGLQFLFEYFSETQRNKGNFPGRFSGRQFSNSRSEMNVSTLELGDSALYLCASSAGLSGHEQYFGPGTRLTVT.

The chain uses TRBV28 and TRBJ2-5; TRBD2 matches at 7 bases. V lost 8 bases to trimming and J lost 2 bases; unmatched junction nucleotides: 8. The CDR3 is 14 residues long. Germline V CDR1 and CDR2: MDHEN, SYDVKM. CDR3 nucleotides: TGTGCCAGCTCGGTGGGAGGGCCTCAAGAGACCCAGTACTTC. Translation: CASSVGGPQETQYF.

This chain links TRBV18 with TRBJ2-1, with 7 bases matching TRBD2. The CDR3 extends over 15 amino acids. Looked up from germline, CDR1 is KGHSH and CDR2 is LQKENI. V gave up 3 bases and J gave up 4 bases; unmatched junction bases: 6. DNA for the CDR3: TGTGCCAGCTCACCGGGCAAGCGGGAATACAATGAGCAGTTCTTC. Amino acids: CASSPGKREYNEQFF. Complete variable domain (other parts from reference TRBV18 and TRBJ2-1): NAGVMQNPRHLVRRRGQEARLRCSPMKGHSHVYWYRQLPEEGLKFMVYLQKENIIDESGMPKERFSAEFPKEGPSILRIQQVVRGDSAAYFCASSPGKREYNEQFFGPGTRLTVL.

The J gene is TRBJ1-2, the V gene TRBV30; D is ambiguous. This CDR3 is built from 13 residues. V dropped 5 bases and J dropped 7 bases, with 17 bases sitting between them. Germline V lookup: CDR1 GTSNPN, CDR2 SVGIG (reference sequence). CDR3 in amino acids: CAWLRDSSGGYTF. In DNA, the CDR3 is TGTGCCTGGTTGCGTGACTCCTCGGGTGGCTACACCTTC.

This clonotype showed up just a few times. The chain uses TRBV7-3 and TRBJ2-1; D unclear. Germline V gene sequence: CDR1 SGHTA, CDR2 FQGTGA. Trimming cost V 4 bases and J 2 bases, with 9 bases left between them. The CDR3 has 14 amino acids. The chain's CDR3 is CASSSTATYNEQFF. In nucleotides, the CDR3 is TGTGCCAGCAGCTCGACGGCGACCTACAATGAGCAGTTCTTC.

J is TRBJ1-4 and V is TRBV7-8; D not resolved. CDR3 length: 14 amino acids. CDR1 and CDR2 (germline): SGHVS, FQNEAQ. The ends were cut back, 5 bases at V and 8 bases at J, with 15 bases in the middle. In DNA form, the CDR3 reads TGTGCCAGCAGCACCCGGAACCTTTGGGAAAAACTGTTTTTT. Translating gives CASSTRNLWEKLFF.

V is TRBV7-2 and J is TRBJ2-3, with 10 bases aligning to TRBD1. CDR3 length equals 15 residues. V was clipped by 5 bases and J by 4 bases; unmatched bases: 6. CDR1 is SGHTA, CDR2 FQGNSA, per germline. In DNA form, the CDR3 reads TGTGCCAGCAGCCGGGACAGGGGTGCGGCAGATACGCAGTATTTT. Its protein is CASSRDRGAADTQYF.

This chain uses TRBV10-3 with TRBJ2-1, with 7 bases fitting TRBD2. Germline CDR1 reads ENHRY; CDR2 reads SYGVKD. Trimming took 3 bases from V and 3 from J; bases not matched to a gene: 5. The CDR3 has 15 amino acids. The DNA of the CDR3 is TGTGCCATCAGTGACCAGAGGGAGGGCTACAATGAGCAGTTCTTC. Protein: CAISDQREGYNEQFF.

The gene calls are TRBV5-6 and TRBJ1-6; 10 nucleotides agree with TRBD1. This CDR3 has 15 residues. Germline V gene sequence: CDR1 SGHDT, CDR2 YYEEEE. V lost 4 bases to trimming and J lost 9 bases; unmatched junction nucleotides: 7. The CDR3 nucleotides are TGTGCCAGCAGCGAGGGACAGGGGCTTCCTTCACCCCTCCACTTT. As protein: CASSEGQGLPSPLHF. The whole variable domain, filled in from reference TRBV5-6 and TRBJ1-6, reads DAGVTQSPTHLIKTRGQQVTLRCSPKSGHDTVSWYQQALGQGPQFIFQYYEEEERQRGNFPDRFSGHQFPNYSSELNVNALLLGDSALYLCASSEGQGLPSPLHFGNGTRLTVT.

The rearrangement links TRBV20-1 to TRBJ2-1; TRBD2 agrees at 10 bases. Germline lookup yields CDR1 DFQATT and CDR2 SNEGSKA (reference sequence). J gave up 12 bases and V 0 bases, and 8 bases lay outside the gene matches. CDR3 size: 14 residues. The CDR3 is CSAREGAGGLRQFF. In DNA form, the CDR3 reads TGCAGTGCTAGAGAAGGAGCGGGGGGGCTAAGGCAGTTCTTC.

This clonotype came up many times. The V and J genes are TRBV5-1 and TRBJ2-7, with 10 bases aligning to TRBD2. The CDR3 length is 14 residues. The V gene's germline CDR1 is SGHRS and CDR2 YFSETQ. V trimming: 3 bases; J trimming: 5 bases; junction bases outside the gene matches: 5. The DNA of the CDR3 is TGCGCCAGCAGCTCTGCTAGCGGGAGCAACGAGCAGTACTTC. Translating it yields CASSSASGSNEQYF.

V gene TRBV7-2 combines with J gene TRBJ1-1; D gene uncertain. Deletions cut 4 bases from V and 3 bases from J, with 9 bases between. Germline values: CDR1 SGHTA, CDR2 FQGNSA. The CDR3 loop spans 13 amino acids. The CDR3 reads CASSWRKYTEAFF. CDR3 bases: TGTGCCAGCAGCTGGCGGAAATACACTGAAGCTTTCTTT.

This clonotype was observed a few times. The CDR3 protein is CASSSGQRANYGYTF. The CDR3 DNA reads as TGTGCCAGCAGTTCCGGACAGCGGGCTAACTATGGCTACACCTTC. The V and J genes are TRBV28 and TRBJ1-2, with a tentative D call TRBD1 (6 bases). There are 15 residues in the CDR3. The germline V gene encodes CDR1 MDHEN and CDR2 SYDVKM. Trimming left V 4 bases short and J 0 bases short, with 12 bases between.